This T cell receptor (beta chain) derives from a study of blood T cell repertoires in COVID-19. Across the whole study: Samples taken during acute and convalescent COVID-19 were collected in the United States, Italy and Spain. PBMCs, B-cell-depleted T cells, or T cells were the source of the cDNA or gDNA that made up the material.

Per the original methods: It was from reference gene primer amplification that nucleated cell counts were estimated. Assay: immunoSEQ multiplex PCR; the TCRdb copy retains only in-frame clones and omits some. Clonal size and the V and J genes are those of that table, whereas D and trimming came from the DNA. The table has about 53,000 clones, 86% seen once; the top ten hold around 2.7%. Losses at the gene ends were 1 base for V and 4 bases for J; bases not matched to a gene: 10. This CDR3 is 17 amino acids long. CDR1 and CDR2 (germline): LGHDT, YNNKEL (reference sequence). Material for sequencing was peripheral blood. The TCR sequence derives from a man older than 75 with acute or convalescent COVID-19. The chain employs TRBV3-1 (or the pseudogene TRBV3-2) and TRBJ2-3; 8 nucleotides match TRBD2. CDR3 sequence (DNA): TGTGCCAGCAGCCAAGTCCCCCGGGGGGGAAGCGCAGATACGCAGTATTTT. Translating it yields CASSQVPRGGSADTQYF.